The 11 T cell receptor beta chains reported below all come from one sample, sequenced in a study of OX40 agonist ivuxolimab in advanced cancers. Here immunoSEQ multiplex PCR was the method, and the copy in TCRdb shows in-frame clones only, minus some. The data contain roughly 7,000 clones, approximately 80% of them singletons. The source was CD4+ or CD8+ T cells sorted from blood, collected in a trial of the OX40 agonist ivuxolimab. The receptors here all came from an adult with an advanced solid tumor such as melanoma, head and neck, liver or kidney cancer.

The rearrangement links TRBV6-1 to TRBJ2-7; D is possibly TRBD2 (6 bases). The germline gives CDR1 MNHNS, CDR2 SASEGT. The CDR3 extends over 15 amino acids. V was trimmed by 4 bases and J by 5 bases, leaving 18 bases between them. The CDR3 here is CASSVGGFLLNEQYF. The CDR3 nucleotides read TGTGCCAGCAGTGTAGGAGGGTTTCTTCTAAACGAGCAGTACTTC.

This clone showed up just a few times. V gene TRBV9 combines with J gene TRBJ2-7; TRBD2 is a possible D gene (5 bases). This CDR3 is built from 13 residues. Germline V gene data show CDR1 as SGDLS and CDR2 as YYNGEE. The V end was cut by 3 bases, the J end by 0 bases, with 7 bases between. Written as DNA, the CDR3 is TGTGCCAGCAGCGCCGGGAACTCCTACGAGCAGTACTTC. Amino acid sequence: CASSAGNSYEQYF.

The chain has TRBV30 and TRBJ2-1, with TRBD2 identical over 7 bases. The CDR3 is 12 amino acids. Trimming took 0 bases from V and 15 from J; bases not matched to a gene: 8. CDR1 is GTSNPN and CDR2 is SVGIG in the germline V gene (reference sequence). The DNA of the CDR3 is TGTGCCTGGAGTGTAGGTTGGGAGGGATGGTTCTTC. It translates to CAWSVGWEGWFF.

About this clone: No DNA is shown, since the ends of the CDR3 on it are uncertain; the CDR3 is the one TCRdb lists. The chain's CDR3 is CASSFGTGIEFF. V is TRBV5-4 and J is TRBJ2-1; the table calls TRBD1, which could not be checked here. The germline V gene encodes CDR1 SGHNT and CDR2 YYREEE (reference sequence). The CDR3 has 12 amino acids, counting both end residues.

This chain joins TRBV9 and TRBJ2-7; 13 nucleotides align to TRBD2. Trimming cost V 6 bases and J 2 bases; bases outside gene matches: 5. CDR3 size: 15 residues. Germline values: CDR1 SGDLS, CDR2 YYNGEE. Here the CDR3 reads CASNLGTSGAYEQYF. The CDR3 DNA follows: TGTGCCAGCAACCTTGGGACTAGCGGGGCCTACGAGCAGTACTTC.

The chain has TRBV7-6 and TRBJ2-7; 7 bases are a match to TRBD1. The CDR3 is 13 amino acids. CDR1 is SGHVS, CDR2 FNYEAQ, per germline. V lost 5 bases and J lost 3; bases outside the gene matches: 4. CDR3 residues: CASSPGQVYEQYF. The CDR3 region has the DNA TGTGCCAGCAGCCCAGGACAGGTCTACGAGCAGTACTTC.

The J gene is TRBJ1-2, the V gene TRBV5-6, with TRBD1 matching 8 bases. V was pared by 4 bases and J by 6 bases, with 8 bases of the junction left unmatched. Germline lookup yields CDR1 SGHDT and CDR2 YYEEEE. This CDR3 has 14 amino acids. The CDR3: CASSLTGVHHGYTF. Written as DNA, the CDR3 is TGTGCCAGCAGCCTGACAGGGGTACATCATGGCTACACCTTC.

This chain uses TRBV19 with TRBJ1-3; D unresolved. With 8 bases removed from V and 0 bases from J, the gap between germline ends came to 14 bases. The CDR3 loop spans 15 amino acids. Germline V gives CDR1 LNHDA, CDR2 SQIVND (reference sequence). The CDR3 DNA sequence: TGTGCCAGTCAAACGGGGAGTTACTCTGGAAACACCATATATTTT. It translates to CASQTGSYSGNTIYF.

This clone qualifies as medium-sized. CDR3 nucleotide sequence: TGTGCCAGCAGCCAAGATGTCGGGGACAGGGACTACGAGCAGTACTTC. Translated, it gives CASSQDVGDRDYEQYF. This chain joins TRBV4-2 and TRBJ2-7; 9 bases match TRBD1. With V trimmed by 0 bases and J by 3 bases, 6 bases remained unmatched. CDR1 is LGHNA and CDR2 is YNFKEQ in the germline V gene. The CDR3 length is 16 residues.

This chain connects TRBV7-6 to TRBJ2-3, with 11 bases aligning to TRBD2. CDR3 length: 14 residues. V shed 5 bases and J 6 bases; nucleotides not matched to a gene: 4. From germline, CDR1 is SGHVS and CDR2 FNYEAQ. The CDR3 here is CASSLLAGADTQYF. CDR3 nucleotides: TGTGCCAGCAGCCTACTAGCGGGGGCCGATACGCAGTATTTT.

V is TRBV11-2 and J is TRBJ1-1, with a possible D match to TRBD1 (5 bases). In germline, CDR1 is SGHAT, CDR2 FQNNGV. CDR3 size: 15 residues. Trimming removed 2 bases from V and 0 bases from J, with 10 bases in between. CDR3 in DNA: TGTGCCAGCAGCTTAATGGGGGGGATGAACACTGAAGCTTTCTTT. Translated, it gives CASSLMGGMNTEAFF.